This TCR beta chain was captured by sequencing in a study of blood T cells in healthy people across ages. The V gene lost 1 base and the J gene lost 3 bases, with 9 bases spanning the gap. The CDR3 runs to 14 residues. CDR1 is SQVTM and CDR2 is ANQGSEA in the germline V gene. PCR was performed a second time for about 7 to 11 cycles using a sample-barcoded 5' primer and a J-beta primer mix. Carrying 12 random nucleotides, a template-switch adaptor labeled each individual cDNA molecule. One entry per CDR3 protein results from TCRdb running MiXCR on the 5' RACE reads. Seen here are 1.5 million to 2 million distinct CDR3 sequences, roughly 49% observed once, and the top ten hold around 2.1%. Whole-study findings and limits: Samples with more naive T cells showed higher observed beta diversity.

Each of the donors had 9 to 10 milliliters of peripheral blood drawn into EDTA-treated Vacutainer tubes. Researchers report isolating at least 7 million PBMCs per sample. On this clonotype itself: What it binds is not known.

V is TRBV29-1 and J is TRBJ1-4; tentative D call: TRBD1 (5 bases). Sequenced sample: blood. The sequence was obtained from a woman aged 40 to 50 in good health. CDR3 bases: TGCAGCGTTGAAGTGGCACAGGCTAATGAAAAACTGTTTTTT. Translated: CSVEVAQANEKLFF.